This TCR beta chain was observed in a study of patients and donors after allogeneic stem cell transplantation. The CDR3 contains 13 residues. The V gene's germline CDR1 is LNHNV and CDR2 YYDKDF (reference sequence). Trimming removed 5 bases at V and 0 bases at J, with 8 bases between. Each CDR3 protein gets one entry after TCRdb re-called the RT-PCR reads with MiXCR. The sample lists under 35,000 distinct CDR3 sequences, 37% seen once, with over 65% in the top ten. The chain couples TRBV15 to TRBJ2-7; D ambiguous. The TCR sequence derives from a human donor who was either an allogeneic HSCT recipient or a stem cell or donor lymphocyte infusion donor (not recorded which). It is not recorded whose cells these are; they may come from a transplant donor. The sequenced sample was blood, either unsorted or a sorted T cell fraction (not recorded which). The CDR3 DNA sequence: TGTGCCACCAGCGTCCACAGCTCCTACGAGCAGTACTTC. Translated, it gives CATSVHSSYEQYF. Variable domain in full (rest from reference TRBV15 and TRBJ2-7): DAMVIQNPRYQVTQFGKPVTLSCSQTLNHNVMYWYQQKSSQAPKLLFHYYDKDFNNEADTPDNFQSRRPNTSFCFLDIRSPGLGDTAMYLCATSVHSSYEQYFGPGTRLTVT.